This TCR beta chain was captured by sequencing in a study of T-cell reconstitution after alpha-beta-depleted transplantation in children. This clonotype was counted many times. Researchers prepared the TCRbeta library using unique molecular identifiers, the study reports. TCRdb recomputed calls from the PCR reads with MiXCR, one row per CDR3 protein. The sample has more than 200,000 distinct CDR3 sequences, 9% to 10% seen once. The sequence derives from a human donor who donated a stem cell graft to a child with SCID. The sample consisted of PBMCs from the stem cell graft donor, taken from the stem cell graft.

CDR3 bases: TGCGCCAGCAGCCATTATCCCAACGGGAACACTGAAGCTTTCTTT. Translated: CASSHYPNGNTEAFF. The rearrangement joins TRBV4-3 to TRBJ1-1; no clear D gene. V shed 3 bases and J shed 1 base, with 12 bases lying between them. The germline V gene encodes CDR1 LGHNA and CDR2 YSLEER. The CDR3 consists of 15 residues.